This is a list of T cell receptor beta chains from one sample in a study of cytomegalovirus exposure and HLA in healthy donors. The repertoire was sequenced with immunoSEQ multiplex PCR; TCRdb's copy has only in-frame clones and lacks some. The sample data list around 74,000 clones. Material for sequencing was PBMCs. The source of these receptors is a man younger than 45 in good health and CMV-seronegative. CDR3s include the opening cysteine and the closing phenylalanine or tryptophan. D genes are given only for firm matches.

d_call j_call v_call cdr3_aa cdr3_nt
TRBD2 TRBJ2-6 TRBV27 CASSPGTRPGANVLTF TGTGCCAGCAGTCCCGGGACTAGACCCGGGGCCAACGTCCTGACTTTC
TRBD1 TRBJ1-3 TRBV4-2 CASSQELGTGGDPGNTIYF TGTGCCAGCAGCCAAGAATTAGGGACAGGGGGCGACCCTGGAAACACCATATATTTT
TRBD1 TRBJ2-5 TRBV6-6 CASSPQDRGQETQYF TGTGCCAGCAGTCCTCAGGACAGGGGACAAGAGACCCAGTACTTC
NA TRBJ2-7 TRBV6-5 CASSYSARYEQYF TGTGCCAGCAGTTACAGCGCGAGGTACGAGCAGTACTTC
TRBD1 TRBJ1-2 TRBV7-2 CASSLEGQGHGYTF TGTGCCAGCAGCTTAGAGGGACAGGGACATGGCTACACCTTC
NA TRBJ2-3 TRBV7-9 CASSPTSADTQYF TGTGCCAGCAGCCCAACCTCGGCAGATACGCAGTATTTT
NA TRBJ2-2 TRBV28 CASSRFGTLNTGELFF TGTGCCAGCAGCCGATTCGGGACACTGAACACCGGGGAGCTGTTTTTT
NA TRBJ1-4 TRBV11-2 CASSLDINEKLFF TGTGCCAGCAGCTTGGACATTAATGAAAAACTGTTTTTT
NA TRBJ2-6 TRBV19 CASSIGMAGANVLTF TGTGCCAGTAGTATCGGGATGGCTGGGGCCAACGTCCTGACTTTC
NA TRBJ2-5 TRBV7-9 CASSLAGGRETQYF TGTGCCAGCAGCTTGGCAGGGGGGAGGGAGACCCAGTACTTC
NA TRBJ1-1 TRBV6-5 CASRLTGTTNTEAFF TGTGCCAGCAGACTCACCGGGACTACGAACACTGAAGCTTTCTTT
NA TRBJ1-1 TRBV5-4 CASSLGVTVNTEAFF TGTGCCAGCAGCTTGGGGGTGACAGTGAACACTGAAGCTTTCTTT